The next 16 T cell receptor beta chains were all read from a single sample in a study of cytotoxic CD8 clonotypes in ibrutinib-treated CLL. Here immunoSEQ multiplex PCR was the method, and the copy in TCRdb shows in-frame clones only, minus some. This table has 100,000 or so clones, more than 55% appearing once. Sequencing used PBMCs, obtained after 24 months of ibrutinib treatment. Source of these receptors: a human donor with chronic lymphocytic leukemia.

In this sample, this clone turned up a few times. The chain has TRBV19 and TRBJ2-2; 9 bases align to TRBD1. J gave up 5 bases and V 7 bases, and 8 bases lay outside the gene matches. This CDR3 contains 15 residues. Germline lookup yields CDR1 LNHDA and CDR2 SQIVND (reference sequence). The CDR3 loop is CASIYDRGWTGELFF. CDR3 DNA sequence: TGTGCCAGTATTTACGACAGGGGGTGGACCGGGGAGCTGTTTTTT. Variable domain in full (rest from reference TRBV19 and TRBJ2-2): DGGITQSPKYLFRKEGQNVTLSCEQNLNHDAMYWYRQDPGQGLRLIYYSQIVNDFQKGDIAEGYSVSREKKESFPLTVTSAQKNPTAFYLCASIYDRGWTGELFFGEGSRLTVL.

The chain couples TRBV2 to TRBJ1-2, with D hard to call. V was trimmed by 8 bases and J by 8 bases, leaving 15 bases between them. Germline loops: CDR1 SNHLY, CDR2 FYNNEI. This CDR3 has 12 amino acids. In DNA, the CDR3 is TGTGCCAGCCAGGAAAATTTAGGGGGCTACACCTTC. As protein: CASQENLGGYTF.

The gene calls are TRBV5-1 and TRBJ1-5; 7 bases line up with TRBD1. Unmatched junction bases numbered 0, after V lost 0 bases and J lost 6 bases. CDR3 length: 13 residues. The germline CDR1 and CDR2 sequences are SGHRS and YFSETQ. The CDR3 nucleotides are TGCGCCAGCAGCTTGGGACAGGGTCAGCCCCAGCATTTT. This sequence encodes CASSLGQGQPQHF. The entire variable domain, with the rest obtained from reference TRBV5-1 and TRBJ1-5, is as follows: KAGVTQTPRYLIKTRGQQVTLSCSPISGHRSVSWYQQTPGQGLQFLFEYFSETQRNKGNFPGRFSGRQFSNSRSEMNVSTLELGDSALYLCASSLGQGQPQHFGDGTRLSIL.

V gene TRBV2 combines with J gene TRBJ2-5; possibly TRBD1 for D (6 bases). The germline gives CDR1 SNHLY, CDR2 FYNNEI. With 6 bases removed from V and 3 bases from J, the gap between germline ends came to 11 bases. This CDR3 comprises 13 residues. CDR3 bases: TGTGCCAGCAGCCAACAGGGCGAAGAGACCCAGTACTTC. Residues: CASSQQGEETQYF.

The J gene is TRBJ2-2, the V gene TRBV6-6; 9 nucleotides agree with TRBD1. V shed 4 bases, J shed 1 base, and the junction held 1 base outside the gene matches. Germline CDR1 is MNHNY and CDR2 is SVGAGI (reference sequence). The CDR3 totals 15 residues. The CDR3 reads CASSSGQGNTGELFF. CDR3 coding DNA: TGTGCCAGCAGTTCGGGACAGGGGAACACCGGGGAGCTGTTTTTT.

Turning to this clone: Different DNA sequences within this sample yield the same CDR3. The chain is built from TRBV9 and TRBJ2-3; D gene uncertain. Germline V lookup: CDR1 SGDLS, CDR2 YYNGEE. The CDR3 is 12 residues long. The germline V and J ends were trimmed by 0 bases and 5 bases, with 4 bases remaining between them. The CDR3 bases are TGTGCCAGCAGCGTAGCTCAAGATACGCAGTATTTT. Its protein product is CASSVAQDTQYF.

The chain recombines TRBV28 with TRBJ1-1, with D uncertain. There are 11 residues in the CDR3. The V end was cut by 5 bases, the J end by 8 bases, with 9 bases between. CDR1 MDHEN and CDR2 SYDVKM come from the germline V gene. CDR3 sequence reads: CASSHQSEAFF. The CDR3 DNA is TGTGCCAGCAGTCATCAGTCCGAAGCTTTCTTT.

A few counts support this clone. Other DNA sequences in this specimen translate into the identical CDR3. This chain uses TRBV9 with TRBJ1-3, with TRBD1 matching 9 bases. Per germline, CDR1 SGDLS and CDR2 YYNGEE. The length of the CDR3 is 15 residues. V shed 2 bases, J shed 4 bases, and the junction held 4 bases outside the gene matches. CDR3 region: CASSVGQGGGNTIYF. In nucleotides, the CDR3 is TGTGCCAGCAGCGTGGGACAGGGTGGAGGAAACACCATATATTTT. Using reference TRBV9 and TRBJ1-3 for the parts outside the CDR3, the full variable domain is DSGVTQTPKHLITATGQRVTLRCSPRSGDLSVYWYQQSLDQGLQFLIQYYNGEERAKGNILERFSAQQFPDLHSELNLSSLELGDSALYFCASSVGQGGGNTIYFGEGSWLTVV.

This rearrangement joins TRBV29-1 to TRBJ2-1; D is possibly TRBD2 (6 bases). Germline loops: CDR1 SQVTM, CDR2 ANQGSEA. Trimming removed 6 bases from V and 7 bases from J, with 19 bases in between. The CDR3 has 14 residues. As DNA, the CDR3 is TGCAGCGTGGAGGGAGCGGGTGTGTGGAATGAGCAGTTCTTC. Protein product: CSVEGAGVWNEQFF.

The rearrangement links TRBV6-1 to TRBJ1-1; weak D call: TRBD1 (5 bases). Trimming removed 8 bases from V and 4 bases from J, with 14 bases in between. CDR3 length equals 13 residues. Germline CDR1 is MNHNS and CDR2 is SASEGT. CDR3 sequence (DNA): TGTGCCAGCGGGAGTAGTGGGGGCACTGAAGCTTTCTTT. As protein: CASGSSGGTEAFF.

This sequence joins TRBV6-1 and TRBJ1-2; 9 nucleotides agree with TRBD1. Germline CDR1 is MNHNS and CDR2 is SASEGT. V lost 4 bases, J lost 1 base, and 7 bases stayed unmatched. This CDR3 has 16 residues. In DNA, the CDR3 is TGTGCCAGCAGTGGACTCGGGACAGGGAGTAACTATGGCTACACCTTC. It yields the protein CASSGLGTGSNYGYTF.

This clone was seen a handful of times. V usage is TRBV6-1 and J usage is TRBJ1-1; unclear D gene. This CDR3 region has 13 residues. Germline V gene data show CDR1 as MNHNS and CDR2 as SASEGT. The V end lost 0 bases, the J end lost 6 bases, and 8 bases lay between the germline ends. The CDR3 DNA sequence: TGTGCCAGCAGTGAAGCGGTCGGACCTGAAGCTTTCTTT. This translates into CASSEAVGPEAFF.

J is TRBJ2-3 and V is TRBV7-3; D tentatively reads TRBD1 or TRBD2 (5 bases each). Germline loops: CDR1 SGHTA, CDR2 FQGTGA. The V and J ends lost 3 bases and 6 bases respectively, with 10 bases between them. The CDR3 contains 13 residues. The chain's CDR3 is CASSFGGRDTQYF. CDR3 nucleotides: TGTGCCAGCAGCTTTGGGGGTAGGGATACGCAGTATTTT.

The chain joins TRBV19 to TRBJ2-2, with TRBD1 identical over 7 bases. The CDR3 extends over 14 amino acids. In germline, CDR1 is LNHDA, CDR2 SQIVND (reference sequence). Germline trimming cut 6 bases from V and 6 bases from J; bases unmatched to any gene: 7. CDR3 coding DNA: TGTGCCAGTAGACTGACAGGGCTTGCCGGGGAGCTGTTTTTT. Translated, it gives CASRLTGLAGELFF.

The table lists this clone with a few counts. The same CDR3 arises from other DNA sequences in this sample as well. The chain has TRBV18 and TRBJ2-7; TRBD1 might be the D (6 bases). Germline V gene sequence: CDR1 KGHSH, CDR2 LQKENI. CDR3 size: 13 residues. The V gene lost 3 bases and the J gene lost 4 bases, with 10 bases spanning the gap. The CDR3 sequence: CASSPTGPYEQYF. The DNA of the CDR3 is TGTGCCAGCTCACCTACAGGGCCGTACGAGCAGTACTTC.

The genes are TRBV7-9 and TRBJ2-1, with 8 bases lining up with TRBD2. The CDR3 is made up of 16 amino acids. The germline V gene has CDR1 SEHNR and CDR2 FQNEAQ (reference sequence). V lost 5 bases, J lost 6 bases, and 12 bases stayed unmatched. The CDR3 reads CASSPRGGGGFNEQFF. The CDR3 region has the DNA TGTGCCAGCAGCCCCAGGGGAGGCGGGGGGTTCAATGAGCAGTTCTTC.